Listed below are T cell receptor beta chains from one sample, sequenced in a study of spatial heterogeneity in lung cancer. TCRdb re-derived calls from the 5' RACE reads in MiXCR, one entry per CDR3 protein. The sample lists 15,000 to 20,000 distinct CDR3 sequences, about 20% occurring once. The specimen was PBMCs, collected at surgery. The source is a female donor with early-stage non-small cell lung cancer. Both conserved end residues are part of each CDR3. Fields, in order: clone size, J gene, V gene, D gene, CDR3 protein, CDR3 DNA. A D gene is named only where the DNA matches it firmly. Clone size, where shown, is once, few, many, or a class for clones that have expanded.

>many|TRBJ1-1|TRBV3-1|NA
CASSQFTGSEAFF
TGTGCCAGCAGCCAGTTCACCGGTAGTGAAGCTTTCTTT
>many|TRBJ2-7|TRBV7-9|NA
CASSQTRHEQYF
TGTGCCAGCAGTCAGACACGCCACGAGCAGTACTTC
>NA|TRBJ1-1|TRBV7-9|NA
CASSLIRGSEAFF
TGTGCCAGCAGCTTGATAAGGGGCTCTGAAGCTTTCTTT
>few|TRBJ2-3|TRBV29-1|NA
CSGKGRGTDTQYF
TGCAGCGGGAAGGGACGGGGCACAGATACGCAGTATTTT
>many|TRBJ2-2|TRBV7-3|NA
CASSLGAGGTGELFF
TGTGCCAGCAGCTTGGGGGCCGGGGGCACCGGGGAGCTGTTTTTT
>many|TRBJ2-2|TRBV7-2|TRBD2
CASSPRPGTSAGELFF
TGTGCCAGCAGCCCCCGGCCCGGGACTAGCGCCGGGGAGCTGTTTTTT
>many|TRBJ1-5|TRBV15|TRBD1
CATSGQGRDQPQHF
TGTGCCACCAGCGGACAGGGTAGGGATCAGCCCCAGCATTTT
>many|TRBJ2-3|TRBV28|NA
CASKSQVRTDTQYF
TGTGCCAGCAAATCCCAAGTTCGGACAGATACGCAGTATTTT
>few|TRBJ1-1|TRBV7-2|NA
CASSLGILNTEAFF
TGTGCCAGCAGCTTGGGGATCCTAAACACTGAAGCTTTCTTT
>medium-sized|TRBJ2-7|TRBV12-3/TRBV12-4|NA
CASSLQGTVQYF
TGTGCCAGCAGTCTACAGGGTACAGTGCAGTACTTC
>NA|TRBJ1-2|TRBV9|TRBD1
CASSVAGTGSGYTF
TGTGCCAGCAGCGTAGCCGGGACAGGGAGCGGCTACACCTTC
>NA|TRBJ2-7|TRBV18|NA
CASSPMATLGTYEQYF
TGTGCCAGCTCCCCCATGGCGACTCTAGGAACCTACGAGCAGTACTTC